This T cell receptor beta chain was sequenced in a study of molecular identifiers for immune sequencing clone quantification (dated by TCRdb to 2016 to 2019). Broadly, across the study: In a replicate experiment, RNA from approximately 22,000 or 94,000 naive CD8 T cells was split into five aliquots, four of which were sequenced. This methods study used CD8 T cells to benchmark TCR RNA copy counting and molecular-identifier clustering-based TCR repertoire sequencing (MIDCIRS). What the research found in general, with its limitations: A single cell's worth of spiked-in Jurkat TCR RNA was reported detectable even among one million naive CD8 T cells. In CMV-specific effector cells, over 99% of molecules were held by clones above 20 RNA copies, whereas under 1% of molecules were held by such clones in naive cells. When barcode sub-clustering was not used, chimeric consensus sequences inflated TCR diversity, with chimeras reaching as high as 47%. The naive libraries included spiked-in Jurkat TCR RNA (approximately ten copies' worth), and this RNA is not part of the donor repertoire. Highly expanded clone sizes could be underestimated if identical TCR molecules share a barcode. Modeling estimated about 3 recovered TCR RNA copies per cell, compared with about ten by digital PCR, which implies approximately 30% capture efficiency.

The library relied on PCR. Sequencing used a NextSeq 500. Bulk TCR libraries were prepared as previously described, using TCR primers listed in Table S5. Total RNA was purified with the Qiagen AllPrep DNA/RNA kit. Before analysis, reads from multiple sequencing runs of the same library were pooled. The authors processed their data as follows. Reads were retained only if the reads had an exact TCR constant sequence, and the retained reads were trimmed to 150 nt and grouped according to their 12-nt molecular barcodes. Reads in each barcode group were sub-clustered using a 15% Levenshtein threshold, and a quality-weighted consensus sequence was built for each RNA molecule. Non-functional sequences were removed, as were lower-count sequences one edit away from another. Barcode sub-clusters with fewer than 20% of the maximum read count were removed, based on fitting two negative binomial distributions. Using fastp trimming at Q25 and MiXCR clonotype assembly, TCRdb reanalyzed the public sequencing data and kept in-frame beta chains. Rows with one shared CDR3 protein collapse into an entry with the most common genes and DNA. The authors' filters were not applied to this entry. The sample profile shows 100,000 or so distinct CDR3 sequences; around 33% of them were found once. In total, the top ten clones hold around 3.9% of the sample.

This clonotype was counted a single time. The antigen it binds to is not known. An end of the junction does not agree with germline; a read error may underlie this. As encoded in the germline V gene, CDR1 is MNHEY while CDR2 is SVGEGT. Reading from cysteine to phenylalanine, the CDR3 counts 18 amino acids. Only the CDR3 portion is preserved as DNA: 54 bases, with reading frame beginning at the first base. Libraries of naive CD8 T cells were built from around 20,000 to 1,000,000 sorted cells, with 10%, 30% or 50% of the purified RNA used. On a BD FACSAria II, naive CD8 T cells were FACS-sorted as CD8+CD4-CCR7+CD45RA+ and collected into RLT Plus buffer. Detection sensitivity was tested by spiking Jurkat RNA equal to 9 to 10 TCR copies' worth into samples containing roughly 18,000-1,000,000 naive CD8 T cells. Enrichment of CD8 T cells was performed with RosetteSep CD8+ T Cell Enrichment Cocktail and Ficoll-Paque, after which ACK red cell lysis was carried out.

Material for sequencing was naive CD8+ T cells from blood, with Jurkat cell RNA spiked in. The cell subset or site label here, explained by the study, means: FACS-sorted CD8+CD4-CCR7+CD45RA+ naive T cells. The chain is made from TRBV6-2 or TRBV6-3 and TRBJ2-2, with a tentative D gene TRBD2 over 6 matching bases. The source of this sequence is a human donor in good health. Some libraries in this study had Jurkat cell RNA spiked in. The CDR3 corresponds to CASTPGLYLAWRAGELYF. The sequenced DNA is TGTGCCAGCACCCCCGGACTATACCTCGCGTGGCGCGCCGGGGAGCTGTATTTT.